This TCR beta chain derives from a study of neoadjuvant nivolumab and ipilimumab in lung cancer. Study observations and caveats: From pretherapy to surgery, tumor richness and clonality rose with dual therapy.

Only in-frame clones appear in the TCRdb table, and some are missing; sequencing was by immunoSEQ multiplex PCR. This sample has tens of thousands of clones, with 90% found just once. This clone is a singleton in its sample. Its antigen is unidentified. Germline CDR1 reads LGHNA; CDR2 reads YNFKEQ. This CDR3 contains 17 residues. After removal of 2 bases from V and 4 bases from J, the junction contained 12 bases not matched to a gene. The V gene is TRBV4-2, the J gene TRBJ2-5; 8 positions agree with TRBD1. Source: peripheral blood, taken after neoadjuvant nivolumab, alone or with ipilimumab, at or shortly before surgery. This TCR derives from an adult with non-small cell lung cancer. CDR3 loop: CASSQNGQGQAGETQYF. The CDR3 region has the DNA TGTGCCAGCAGCCAAAACGGACAGGGCCAGGCAGGAGAGACCCAGTACTTC.